Below are 7 T cell receptor beta chains sequenced from a single sample in a study of neurological immune-mediated disorders. TCRdb recomputed calls from the 5' RACE reads with MiXCR, one row per CDR3 protein. Altogether about 84,000 distinct CDR3 sequences are present, about 9.4% being singletons, with the ten largest covering about 2%. The sample consisted of PBMCs. The origin of the receptors is a man aged 40-49 years in good health.

At least ten counts were recorded for this clonotype. The chain is built from TRBV6-6 and TRBJ1-5; D gene unclear. The germline V and J ends were trimmed by 4 bases and 2 bases, with 18 bases remaining between them. Germline V gene data show CDR1 as MNHNY and CDR2 as SVGAGI (reference sequence). CDR3 size: 17 residues. CDR3 region: CASSWLLPRAGNQPQHF. The CDR3 DNA is TGTGCCAGCAGTTGGCTGTTACCGAGGGCCGGCAATCAGCCCCAGCATTTT.

This clonotype was observed at least ten times. This chain joins TRBV20-1 and TRBJ2-1; D not certain. V was clipped by 2 bases and J by 7 bases, with 15 bases between them. The CDR3 contains 14 residues. The V gene's germline CDR1 is DFQATT and CDR2 SNEGSKA (reference sequence). The CDR3 spells CSARFLGRMNEQFF. In DNA, the CDR3 is TGCAGTGCTAGATTCTTGGGCAGGATGAATGAGCAGTTCTTC.

This clonotype was seen repeatedly, ten times or more. The V gene is TRBV10-3, the J gene TRBJ2-2, with a tentative D call TRBD2 (5 bases). The CDR3 contains 16 residues. With 3 bases removed from V and 1 base from J, the gap between germline ends came to 12 bases. Germline V gene sequence: CDR1 ENHRY, CDR2 SYGVKD. CDR3 protein: CAISERGGLNTGELFF. For the CDR3, the DNA is TGTGCCATCAGTGAAAGAGGCGGACTGAACACCGGGGAGCTGTTTTTT.

At least ten counts were recorded for this clonotype. V usage is TRBV20-1 and J usage is TRBJ2-5, with D maybe TRBD2 (5 bases). CDR1 and CDR2 (germline): DFQATT, SNEGSKA (reference sequence). V was cut by 3 bases and J by 4 bases, with 12 bases left in between. CDR3 length equals 13 residues. In nucleotides, the CDR3 is TGCAGTGCTAGCCCGGGGTCGGGAGAGACCCAGTACTTC. Translating it yields CSASPGSGETQYF.

The rearrangement joins TRBV12-3 or TRBV12-4 to TRBJ1-1; unclear D gene. Trimming pared 6 bases from V and 4 bases from J, leaving 15 bases between. The CDR3 consists of 14 residues. CDR3 in amino acids: CASSDTDTGTEAFF. The CDR3 nucleotides are TGTGCCAGCAGCGACACAGACACGGGCACTGAAGCTTTCTTT.

This clonotype appeared many times. The chain carries TRBV20-1 and TRBJ2-5; D gene unclear. CDR3 size: 13 residues. CDR1 and CDR2 from the germline V gene are DFQATT and SNEGSKA (reference sequence). V lost 1 base and J 2 bases, leaving 8 bases between the germline ends. The CDR3, as DNA: TGCAGTGCTAGAGGGGCCTGGCAAGAGACCCAGTACTTC. Its translation: CSARGAWQETQYF.

The table lists this clonotype with many counts. The CDR3 DNA follows: TGCGCCAGCAGCCTGGGACTAGCGGGAGAAAACGAGCAGTACTTC. This sequence encodes CASSLGLAGENEQYF. The rearrangement uses TRBV5-1 and TRBJ2-7; TRBD2 aligns across 14 bases. V shed 4 bases, J shed 5 bases, and the junction held 5 bases outside the gene matches. The V gene's germline CDR1 is SGHRS and CDR2 YFSETQ. The CDR3 is 15 amino acids.